The clone carrying this TCR beta chain appeared a few times. Its antigen remains unknown. The CDR3 covers 15 residues. Between the trimmed V and J ends, which lost 3 bases and 10 bases, there was a span of 16 bases. The germline CDR1 and CDR2 sequences are SNHLY and FYNNEI. TCRdb reanalyzed the PCR reads with MiXCR. The repertoire holds 55,000 to 75,000 clones, with more than 15% as singletons. This sample stems from a study of metastatic and nonmetastatic thyroid tumors. Looking at the study overall: Peripheral blood and tumor or nodule samples from malignant and benign thyroid patients were compared. Study-wide results and caveats: Reports indicated that malignant thyroid tumors showed significantly higher TCR beta diversity than benign nodules did, in blood and tumor.

Ahead of thyroid surgery, no patient had received treatment of any kind. This TCR came from a female donor with papillary thyroid cancer or a benign thyroid nodule (not recorded which). Some clones in this sample may be carry-over from other donors' samples. The chain carries TRBV2 and TRBJ1-6; possible D gene TRBD1, 5 bases. Sequenced material: blood. CDR3 DNA: TGTGCCAGCAGTGACTCGGCAGGGAGACGATCACCCCTCCACTTT. It translates to CASSDSAGRRSPLHF.